Given below is one TCR beta chain in context. Its antigen is not known. Unique molecular identifiers were built into the TCRbeta library. TCRdb re-called the PCR reads through MiXCR, storing one row per CDR3 protein. Of roughly 490,000 distinct CDR3 sequences in the sample, about an eighth were seen once. Trimming shortened V by 0 bases and J by 7 bases, and 7 bases separated the two germline ends. CDR3 length: 14 amino acids. Per germline, CDR1 ENHRY and CDR2 SYGVKD. These data belong to a study of T-cell reconstitution after alpha-beta-depleted transplantation in children. The study, taken as a whole, reports: Among T cells one year after transplant, newly produced cells accounted for most counts and diversity.

The chain combines TRBV10-3 with TRBJ1-6; D unresolved. This clonotype was sampled from a female patient aged 2 to 10 who had a stem cell transplant for aplastic anemia, so the T cells may come from the graft donor. Sequencing was performed on PBMCs, mostly from graft donor cells, taken 180 days after TCRalphabeta/CD19-depleted stem cell transplant. The CDR3 DNA reads as TGTGCCATCAGTGAGTCGAACCGGAATTCACCCCTCCACTTT. Translating gives CAISESNRNSPLHF.